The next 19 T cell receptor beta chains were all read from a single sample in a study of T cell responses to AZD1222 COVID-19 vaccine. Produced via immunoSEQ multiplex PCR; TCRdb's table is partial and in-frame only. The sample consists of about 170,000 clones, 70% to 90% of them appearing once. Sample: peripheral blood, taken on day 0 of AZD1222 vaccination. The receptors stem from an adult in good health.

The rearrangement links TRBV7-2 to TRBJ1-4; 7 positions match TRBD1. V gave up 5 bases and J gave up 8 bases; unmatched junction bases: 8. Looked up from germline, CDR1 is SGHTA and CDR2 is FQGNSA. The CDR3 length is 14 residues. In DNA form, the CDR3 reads TGTGCCAGCAGCGAACAGGGGACGGGAGAAAAACTGTTTTTT. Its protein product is CASSEQGTGEKLFF.

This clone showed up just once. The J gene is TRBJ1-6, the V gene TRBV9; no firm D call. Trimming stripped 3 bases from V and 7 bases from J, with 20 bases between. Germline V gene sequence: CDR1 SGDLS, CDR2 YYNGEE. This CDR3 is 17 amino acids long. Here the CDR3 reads CASSGDTENNGNSPLHF. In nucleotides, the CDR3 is TGTGCCAGCAGCGGGGATACAGAGAATAACGGAAATTCACCCCTCCACTTT.

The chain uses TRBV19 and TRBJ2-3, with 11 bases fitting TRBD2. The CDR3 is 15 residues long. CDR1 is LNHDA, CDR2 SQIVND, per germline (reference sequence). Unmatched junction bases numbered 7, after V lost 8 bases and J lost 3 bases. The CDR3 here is CASGTSGSYTDTQYF. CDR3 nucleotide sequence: TGTGCCAGTGGCACTAGCGGGAGTTATACAGATACGCAGTATTTT.

CDR3 region: CASSGFNEKLFF. CDR3 DNA: TGTGCCAGCAGCGGATTTAATGAAAAACTGTTTTTT. This chain links TRBV9 with TRBJ1-4; D unresolved. V shed 3 bases and J shed 4 bases, with 4 bases lying between them. Germline CDR1 is SGDLS and CDR2 is YYNGEE. This CDR3 spans 12 amino acids. Combining the CDR3 with reference TRBV9 and TRBJ1-4 gives the whole variable domain DSGVTQTPKHLITATGQRVTLRCSPRSGDLSVYWYQQSLDQGLQFLIQYYNGEERAKGNILERFSAQQFPDLHSELNLSSLELGDSALYFCASSGFNEKLFFGSGTQLSVL.

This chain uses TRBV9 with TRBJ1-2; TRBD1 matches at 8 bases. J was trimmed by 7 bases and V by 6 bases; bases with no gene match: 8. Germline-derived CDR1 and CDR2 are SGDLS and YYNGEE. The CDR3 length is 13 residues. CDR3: CASTPKDRVGYTF. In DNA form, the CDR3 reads TGTGCCAGCACCCCCAAGGACAGGGTTGGCTACACCTTC.

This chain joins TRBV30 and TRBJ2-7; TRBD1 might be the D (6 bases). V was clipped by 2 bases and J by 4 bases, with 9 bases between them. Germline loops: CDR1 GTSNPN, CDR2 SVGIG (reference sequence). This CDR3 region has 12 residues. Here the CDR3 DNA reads TGTGCCTGGAGTTTTACAGGGTACGAGCAGTACTTC. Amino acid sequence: CAWSFTGYEQYF.

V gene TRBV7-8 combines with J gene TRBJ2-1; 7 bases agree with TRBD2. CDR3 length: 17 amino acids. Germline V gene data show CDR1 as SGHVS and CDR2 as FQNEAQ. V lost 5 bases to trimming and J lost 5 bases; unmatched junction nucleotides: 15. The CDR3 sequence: CASSPLVASGRHNEQFF. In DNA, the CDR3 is TGTGCCAGCAGCCCCCTGGTCGCTAGCGGAAGACACAATGAGCAGTTCTTC.

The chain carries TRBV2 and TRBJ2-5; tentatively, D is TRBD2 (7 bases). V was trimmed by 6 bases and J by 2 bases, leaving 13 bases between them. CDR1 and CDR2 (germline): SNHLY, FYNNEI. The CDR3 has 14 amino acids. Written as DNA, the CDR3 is TGTGCCAGCAGCCGGGGGGCACGTCAAGAGACCCAGTACTTC. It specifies CASSRGARQETQYF.

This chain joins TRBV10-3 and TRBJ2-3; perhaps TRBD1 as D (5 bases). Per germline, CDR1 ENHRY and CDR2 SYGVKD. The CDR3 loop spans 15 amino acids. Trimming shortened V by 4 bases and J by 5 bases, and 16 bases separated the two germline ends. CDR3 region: CAISAYFQGEDTQYF. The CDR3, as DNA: TGTGCCATCAGTGCATACTTTCAGGGTGAAGATACGCAGTATTTT.

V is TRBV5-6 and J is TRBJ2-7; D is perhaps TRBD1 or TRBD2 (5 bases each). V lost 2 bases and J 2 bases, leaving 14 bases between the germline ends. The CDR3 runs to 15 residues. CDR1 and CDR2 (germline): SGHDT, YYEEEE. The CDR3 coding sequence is TGTGCCAGCAGCTTAGGGGCCCGAGGGGCCTACGAGCAGTACGTC. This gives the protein CASSLGARGAYEQYV.

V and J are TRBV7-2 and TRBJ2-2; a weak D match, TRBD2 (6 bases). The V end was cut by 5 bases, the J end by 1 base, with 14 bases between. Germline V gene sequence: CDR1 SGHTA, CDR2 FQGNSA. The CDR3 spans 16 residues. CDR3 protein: CASSSRDFQNTGELFF. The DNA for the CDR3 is TGTGCCAGCAGCAGCCGGGACTTCCAGAACACCGGGGAGCTGTTTTTT.

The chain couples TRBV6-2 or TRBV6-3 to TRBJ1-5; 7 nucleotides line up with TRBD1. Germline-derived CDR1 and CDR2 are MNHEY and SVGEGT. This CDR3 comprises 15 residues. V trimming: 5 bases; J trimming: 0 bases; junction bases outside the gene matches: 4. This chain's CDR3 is CASSRTGFSNQPQHF. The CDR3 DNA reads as TGTGCCAGCAGTCGGACAGGCTTTAGCAATCAGCCCCAGCATTTT.

Here the CDR3 DNA reads TGTGCCAGCAGCGTAGGGGTGGGGGGCCGAAATCAGCCCCAGCATTTT. Protein product: CASSVGVGGRNQPQHF. V is TRBV9 and J is TRBJ1-5; possibly TRBD1 for D (6 bases). Germline values: CDR1 SGDLS, CDR2 YYNGEE. The length of the CDR3 is 16 residues. Trimming left V 0 bases short and J 4 bases short, with 14 bases between.

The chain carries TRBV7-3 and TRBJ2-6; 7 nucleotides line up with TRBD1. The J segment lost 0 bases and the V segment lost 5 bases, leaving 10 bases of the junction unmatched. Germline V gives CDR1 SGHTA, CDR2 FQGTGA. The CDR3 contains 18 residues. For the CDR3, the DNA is TGTGCCAGCAGCCCCCAACCGGGACAGATCTCTGGGGCCAACGTCCTGACTTTC. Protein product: CASSPQPGQISGANVLTF.

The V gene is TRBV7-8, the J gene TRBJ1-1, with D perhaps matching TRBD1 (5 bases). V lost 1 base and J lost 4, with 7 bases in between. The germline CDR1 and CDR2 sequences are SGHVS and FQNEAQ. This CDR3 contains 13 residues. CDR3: CASSLDGTTEAFF. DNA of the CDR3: TGTGCCAGCAGCTTAGACGGGACCACTGAAGCTTTCTTT. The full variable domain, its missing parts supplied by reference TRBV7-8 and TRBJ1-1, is GAGVSQSPRYKVAKRGQDVALRCDPISGHVSLFWYQQALGQGPEFLTYFQNEAQLDKSGLPSDRFFAERPEGSVSTLKIQRTQQEDSAVYLCASSLDGTTEAFFGQGTRLTVV.

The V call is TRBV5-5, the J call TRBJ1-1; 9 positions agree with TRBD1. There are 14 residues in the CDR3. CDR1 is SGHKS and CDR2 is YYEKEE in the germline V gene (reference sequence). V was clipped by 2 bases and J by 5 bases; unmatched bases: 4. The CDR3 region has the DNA TGTGCCAGCAGCTTCGAGACAGGGGGGACTGAAGCTTTCTTT. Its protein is CASSFETGGTEAFF. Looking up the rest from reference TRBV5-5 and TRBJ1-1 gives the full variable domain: DAGVTQSPTHLIKTRGQQVTLRCSPISGHKSVSWYQQVLGQGPQFIFQYYEKEERGRGNFPDRFSARQFPNYSSELNVNALLLGDSALYLCASSFETGGTEAFFGQGTRLTVV.

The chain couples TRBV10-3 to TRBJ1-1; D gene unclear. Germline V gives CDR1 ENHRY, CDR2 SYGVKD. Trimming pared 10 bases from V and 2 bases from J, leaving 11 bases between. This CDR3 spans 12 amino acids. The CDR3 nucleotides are TGTGCCACTGCCCTAGCTAACACTGAAGCTTTCTTT. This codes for CATALANTEAFF.

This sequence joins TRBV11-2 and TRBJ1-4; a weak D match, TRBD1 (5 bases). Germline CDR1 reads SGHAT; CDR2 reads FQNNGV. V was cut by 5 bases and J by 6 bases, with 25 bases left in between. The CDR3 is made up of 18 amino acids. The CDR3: CASSIGLDWGTSYEKLFF. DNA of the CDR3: TGTGCCAGCAGCATTGGGTTGGATTGGGGGACTTCGTATGAAAAACTGTTTTTT.

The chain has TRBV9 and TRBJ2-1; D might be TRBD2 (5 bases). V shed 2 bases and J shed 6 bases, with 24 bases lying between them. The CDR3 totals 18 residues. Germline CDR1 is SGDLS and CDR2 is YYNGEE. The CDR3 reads CASSVQPQRSAGSNEQFF. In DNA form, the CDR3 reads TGTGCCAGCAGCGTCCAGCCCCAAAGATCGGCGGGCTCCAATGAGCAGTTCTTC.